This T cell receptor (beta chain) was retrieved from a study of T cell repertoires in cytomegalovirus infection. The CDR3 consists of 14 residues. The V gene's germline CDR1 is SEHNR and CDR2 FQNEAQ (reference sequence). V was pared by 5 bases and J by 2 bases, with 11 bases between. Many counts were recorded for this clonotype. TCRdb reprocessed the reads via MiXCR and lists one record per CDR3 protein. This table has around 630,000 distinct CDR3 sequences, 20% to 25% appearing once. Sequenced input: CD8+ T cells from PBMCs. The chain carries TRBV7-9 and TRBJ2-3, with a weak D call TRBD1 (5 bases). The TCR comes from a human donor in good health (CMV status not recorded). Some clones in this sample may be carry-over from other donors' samples. The CDR3 region is CASSPQVNTDTQYF. In nucleotides, the CDR3 is TGTGCCAGCAGCCCACAGGTCAACACAGATACGCAGTATTTT.